The sequence of this TCR beta chain was determined in a study of blood T cell repertoires in COVID-19. The CDR3 loop spans 15 amino acids. CDR1 and CDR2 (germline): DFQATT, SNEGSKA (reference sequence). Trimming removed 3 bases from V and 7 bases from J; junction bases left unmatched: 10. Clones were sequenced by immunoSEQ multiplex PCR, and TCRdb holds only the in-frame ones, with some missing. The table includes hundreds of thousands of clones, 80% to 90% detected once. The TCR originated in a man between 35 and 55 years old in a cohort exposed to, infected with or recovered from COVID-19 (not recorded which). Sequenced input: PBMCs or T cells enriched from blood (not recorded which). The chain uses TRBV20-1 and TRBJ1-4, with 8 bases fitting TRBD1. CDR3 loop: CSASYRTGLGEKLFF. For the CDR3, the DNA is TGCAGTGCTAGTTATCGGACAGGGTTGGGTGAAAAACTGTTTTTT.